This record looks at one T cell receptor beta chain sequence and its context. Using its own MiXCR run on the RT-PCR reads, TCRdb lists one record per CDR3 protein. Here the sample spans about 570,000 distinct CDR3 sequences, over 9% being singletons. This specimen comes from a study of response to subunit inactivated influenza vaccine. The germline gives CDR1 SEHNR, CDR2 FQNEAQ (reference sequence). The CDR3 length is 12 residues. V was pared by 5 bases and J by 5 bases, with 10 bases between. The sample also formed part of further work on T cells expressing NK-cell markers. That paper adds: In generating TCR beta cDNA, 5'RACE template switching with UMIs was used. The TCR beta repertoires were obtained from sorted CD3+CD56+NKG2C+, CD3+CD56+NKG2C- and CD3+CD56-NKG2C+ T cells. HCMV seropositivity characterized seven of the eight sequenced donors, and seronegativity one. Of the CD8+ T cell pool in about 6 donors, roughly 1.0-8% was accounted for by dominant NKG2C+ clonotypes.

The specimen comprised PBMCs from blood, sampled on the day of vaccination. This chain joins TRBV7-9 and TRBJ2-7; a weak D match, TRBD1 (6 bases). The receptor comes from a middle-aged man who received an inactivated influenza vaccine. The CDR3 DNA reads as TGTGCCAGCAGCCTCGGGACAAACGAGCAGTACTTC. Translation gives CASSLGTNEQYF.